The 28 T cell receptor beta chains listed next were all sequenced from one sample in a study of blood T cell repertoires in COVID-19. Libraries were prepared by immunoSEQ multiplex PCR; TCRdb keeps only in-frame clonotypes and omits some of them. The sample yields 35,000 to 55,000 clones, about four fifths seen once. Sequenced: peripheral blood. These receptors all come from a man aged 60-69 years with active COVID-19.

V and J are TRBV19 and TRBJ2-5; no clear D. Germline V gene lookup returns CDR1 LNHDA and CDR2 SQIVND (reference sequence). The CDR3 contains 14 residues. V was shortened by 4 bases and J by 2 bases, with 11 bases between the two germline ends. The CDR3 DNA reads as TGTGCCAGTAGTACCCTTAGCAGACAAGAGACCCAGTACTTC. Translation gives CASSTLSRQETQYF.

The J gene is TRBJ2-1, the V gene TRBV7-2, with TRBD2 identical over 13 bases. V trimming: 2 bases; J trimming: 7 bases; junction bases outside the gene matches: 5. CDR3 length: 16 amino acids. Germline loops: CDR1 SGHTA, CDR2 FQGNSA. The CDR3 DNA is TGTGCCAGCAGCTTAACATCGACTAGCGGGGGGAATGAGCAGTTCTTC. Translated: CASSLTSTSGGNEQFF.

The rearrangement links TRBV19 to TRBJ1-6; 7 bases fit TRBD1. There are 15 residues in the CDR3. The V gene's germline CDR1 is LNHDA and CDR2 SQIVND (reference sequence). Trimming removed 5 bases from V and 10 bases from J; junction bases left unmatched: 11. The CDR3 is CASSVRQGIGSPLHF. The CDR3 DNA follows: TGTGCCAGTAGTGTACGACAGGGAATAGGATCACCCCTCCACTTT.

CDR3 region: CSVDGGTGWGEQYF. CDR3 DNA: TGCAGCGTTGATGGGGGGACAGGTTGGGGCGAGCAGTACTTC. This sequence joins TRBV29-1 and TRBJ2-7, with TRBD1 matching over 8 bases. V gave up 3 bases and J gave up 6 bases; unmatched junction bases: 10. Germline V gene data show CDR1 as SQVTM and CDR2 as ANQGSEA. The CDR3 is made up of 14 amino acids.

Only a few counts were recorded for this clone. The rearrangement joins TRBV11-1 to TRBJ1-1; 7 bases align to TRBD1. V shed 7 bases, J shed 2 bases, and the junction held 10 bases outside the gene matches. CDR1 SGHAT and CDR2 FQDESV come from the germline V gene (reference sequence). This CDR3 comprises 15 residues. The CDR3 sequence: CASTDRDPYNTEAFF. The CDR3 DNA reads TGTGCCAGCACAGACAGGGACCCTTATAACACTGAAGCTTTCTTT.

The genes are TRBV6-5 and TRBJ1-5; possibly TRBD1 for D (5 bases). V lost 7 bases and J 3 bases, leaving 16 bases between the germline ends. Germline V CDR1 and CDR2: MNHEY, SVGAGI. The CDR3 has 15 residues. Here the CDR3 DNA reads TGTGCCAGCACCTATGCAGGGTTTGACAATCAGCCCCAGCATTTT. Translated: CASTYAGFDNQPQHF.

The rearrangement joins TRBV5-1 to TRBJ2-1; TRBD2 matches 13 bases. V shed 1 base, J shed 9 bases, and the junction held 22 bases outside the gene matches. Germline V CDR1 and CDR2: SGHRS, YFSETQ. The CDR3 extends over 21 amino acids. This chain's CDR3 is CASSLYSGLAGAVRAWGEQFF. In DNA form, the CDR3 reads TGCGCCAGCAGCTTGTATTCCGGACTAGCGGGGGCAGTAAGGGCTTGGGGTGAGCAGTTCTTC.

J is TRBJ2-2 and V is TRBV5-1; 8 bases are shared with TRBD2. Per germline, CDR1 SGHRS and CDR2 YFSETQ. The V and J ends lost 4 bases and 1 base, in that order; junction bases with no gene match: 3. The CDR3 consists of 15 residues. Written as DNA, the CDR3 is TGCGCCAGCAGCCCAAGCGGGAGGAACACCGGGGAGCTGTTTTTT. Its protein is CASSPSGRNTGELFF.

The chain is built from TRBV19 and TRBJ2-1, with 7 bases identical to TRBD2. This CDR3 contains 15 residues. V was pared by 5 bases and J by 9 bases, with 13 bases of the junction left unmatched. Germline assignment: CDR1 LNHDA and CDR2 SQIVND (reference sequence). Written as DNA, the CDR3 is TGTGCCAGTAGTCCGGGGGGAGAAGGATTGGGTGAGCAGTTCTTC. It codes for CASSPGGEGLGEQFF.

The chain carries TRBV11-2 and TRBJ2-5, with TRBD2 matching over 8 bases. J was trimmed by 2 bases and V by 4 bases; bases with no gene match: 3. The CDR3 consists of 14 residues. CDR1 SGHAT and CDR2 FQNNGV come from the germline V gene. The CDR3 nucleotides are TGTGCCAGCAGCTCCCCGGGGGGGCAAGAGACCCAGTACTTC. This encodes CASSSPGGQETQYF.

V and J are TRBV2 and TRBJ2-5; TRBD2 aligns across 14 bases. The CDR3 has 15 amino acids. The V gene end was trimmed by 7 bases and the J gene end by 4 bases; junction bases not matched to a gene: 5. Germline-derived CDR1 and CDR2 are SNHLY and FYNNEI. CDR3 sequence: CASIEGLAGGETQYF. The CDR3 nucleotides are TGTGCCAGCATCGAAGGACTAGCGGGGGGAGAGACCCAGTACTTC.

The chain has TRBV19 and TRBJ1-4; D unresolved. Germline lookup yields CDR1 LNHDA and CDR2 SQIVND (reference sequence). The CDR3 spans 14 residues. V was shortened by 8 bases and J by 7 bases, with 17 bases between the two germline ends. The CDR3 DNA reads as TGTGCCAGTCGGAGAGATTCAAGGAGTGAAAAACTGTTTTTT. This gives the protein CASRRDSRSEKLFF.

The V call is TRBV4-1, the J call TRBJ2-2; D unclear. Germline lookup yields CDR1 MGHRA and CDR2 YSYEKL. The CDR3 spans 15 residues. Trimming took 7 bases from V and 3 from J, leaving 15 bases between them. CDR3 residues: CASKNSVLDTGELFF. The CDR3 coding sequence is TGCGCCAGCAAAAACTCTGTCTTAGACACCGGGGAGCTGTTTTTT.

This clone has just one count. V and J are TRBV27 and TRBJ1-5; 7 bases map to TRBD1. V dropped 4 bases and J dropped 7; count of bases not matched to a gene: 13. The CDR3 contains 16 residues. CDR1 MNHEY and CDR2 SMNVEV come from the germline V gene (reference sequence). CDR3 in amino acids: CASSSYYTGDEQPQHF. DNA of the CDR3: TGTGCCAGCAGTTCCTATTATACAGGGGACGAGCAGCCCCAGCATTTT.

The CDR3 sequence: CASSYIRTGTNEQFF. The CDR3 DNA sequence: TGTGCCAGCAGTTACATCCGGACAGGGACCAATGAGCAGTTCTTC. The rearrangement uses TRBV6-2 or TRBV6-3 and TRBJ2-1, with 8 bases matching TRBD1. J lost 6 bases, V lost 2 bases, and 6 bases had no gene match. Germline lookup yields CDR1 MNHEY and CDR2 SVGEGT. The CDR3 contains 15 residues.

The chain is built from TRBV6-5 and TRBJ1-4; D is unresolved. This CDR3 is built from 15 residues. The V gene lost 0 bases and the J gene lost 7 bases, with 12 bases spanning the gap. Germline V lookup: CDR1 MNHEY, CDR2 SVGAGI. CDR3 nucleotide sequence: TGTGCCAGCAGTTACTCGTTCCGGGGTATTGAAAAACTGTTTTTT. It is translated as CASSYSFRGIEKLFF.

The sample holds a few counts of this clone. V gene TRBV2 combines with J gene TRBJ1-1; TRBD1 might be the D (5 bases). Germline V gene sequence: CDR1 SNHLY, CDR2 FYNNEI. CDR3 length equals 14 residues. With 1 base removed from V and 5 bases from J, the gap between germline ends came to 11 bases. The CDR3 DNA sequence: TGTGCCAGCAGTGAAGAAGGAGGGGAGACTGAAGCTTTCTTT. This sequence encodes CASSEEGGETEAFF.

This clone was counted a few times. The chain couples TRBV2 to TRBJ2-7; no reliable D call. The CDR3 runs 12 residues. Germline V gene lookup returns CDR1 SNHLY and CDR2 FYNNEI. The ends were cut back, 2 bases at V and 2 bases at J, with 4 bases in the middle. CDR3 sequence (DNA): TGTGCCAGCAGTGAATCGGCCTACGAGCAGTACTTC. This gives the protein CASSESAYEQYF. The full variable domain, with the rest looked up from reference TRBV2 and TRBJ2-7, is EPEVTQTPSHQVTQMGQEVILRCVPISNHLYFYWYRQILGQKVEFLVSFYNNEISEKSEIFDDQFSVERPDGSNFTLKIRSTKLEDSAMYFCASSESAYEQYFGPGTRLTVT.

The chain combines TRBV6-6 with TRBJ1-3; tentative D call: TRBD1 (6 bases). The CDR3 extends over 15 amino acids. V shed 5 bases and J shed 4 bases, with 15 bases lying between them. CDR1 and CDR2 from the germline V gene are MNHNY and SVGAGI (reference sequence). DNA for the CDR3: TGTGCCAGCAGTCCCTCAACAGGGTCCGGAAACACCATATATTTT. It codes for CASSPSTGSGNTIYF.

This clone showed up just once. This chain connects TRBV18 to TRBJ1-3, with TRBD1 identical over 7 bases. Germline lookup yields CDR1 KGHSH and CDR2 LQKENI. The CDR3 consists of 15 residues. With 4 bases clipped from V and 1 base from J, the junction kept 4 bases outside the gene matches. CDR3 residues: CASSQPGQSGNTIYF. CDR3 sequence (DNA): TGTGCCAGCTCACAACCGGGACAGTCTGGAAACACCATATATTTT.

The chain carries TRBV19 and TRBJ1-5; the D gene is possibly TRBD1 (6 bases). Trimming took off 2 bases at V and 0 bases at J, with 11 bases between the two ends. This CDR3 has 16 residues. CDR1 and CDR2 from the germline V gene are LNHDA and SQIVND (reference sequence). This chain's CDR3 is CASSIMQGLSNQPQHF. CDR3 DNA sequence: TGTGCCAGTAGTATAATGCAGGGGCTTAGCAATCAGCCCCAGCATTTT.

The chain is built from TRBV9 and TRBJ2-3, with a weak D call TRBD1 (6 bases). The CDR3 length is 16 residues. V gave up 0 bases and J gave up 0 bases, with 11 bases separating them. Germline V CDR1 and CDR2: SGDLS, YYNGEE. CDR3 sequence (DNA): TGTGCCAGCAGCGTAGCTAGGGGGTCCAGCACAGATACGCAGTATTTT. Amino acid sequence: CASSVARGSSTDTQYF.

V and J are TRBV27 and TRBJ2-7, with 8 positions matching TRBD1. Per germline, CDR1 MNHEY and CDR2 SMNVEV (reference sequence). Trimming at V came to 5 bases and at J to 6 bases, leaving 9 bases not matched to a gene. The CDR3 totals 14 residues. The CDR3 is CASSPTGQGPEQYF. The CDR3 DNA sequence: TGTGCCAGCAGTCCGACCGGACAGGGACCCGAGCAGTACTTC.

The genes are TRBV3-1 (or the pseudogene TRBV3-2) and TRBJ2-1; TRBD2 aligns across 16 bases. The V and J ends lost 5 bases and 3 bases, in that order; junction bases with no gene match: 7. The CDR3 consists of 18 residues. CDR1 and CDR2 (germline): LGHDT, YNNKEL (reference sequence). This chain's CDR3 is CASSGTSGGAVGYNEQFF. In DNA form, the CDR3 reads TGTGCCAGCAGCGGGACTAGCGGGGGGGCTGTGGGCTACAATGAGCAGTTCTTC.

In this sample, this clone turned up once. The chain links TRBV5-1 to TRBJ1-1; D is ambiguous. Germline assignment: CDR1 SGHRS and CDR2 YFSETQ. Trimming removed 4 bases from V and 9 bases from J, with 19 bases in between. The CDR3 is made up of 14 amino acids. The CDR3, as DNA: TGCGCCAGCAGCACCGGAGGAGACACCGGTCAAGCTTTCTTT. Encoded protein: CASSTGGDTGQAFF.

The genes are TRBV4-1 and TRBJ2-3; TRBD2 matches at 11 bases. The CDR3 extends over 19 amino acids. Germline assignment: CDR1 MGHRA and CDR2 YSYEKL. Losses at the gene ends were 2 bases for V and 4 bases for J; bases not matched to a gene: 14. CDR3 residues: CASSQRSPLAGGWADTQYF. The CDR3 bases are TGCGCCAGCAGCCAACGGTCTCCCCTAGCGGGGGGATGGGCAGATACGCAGTATTTT.

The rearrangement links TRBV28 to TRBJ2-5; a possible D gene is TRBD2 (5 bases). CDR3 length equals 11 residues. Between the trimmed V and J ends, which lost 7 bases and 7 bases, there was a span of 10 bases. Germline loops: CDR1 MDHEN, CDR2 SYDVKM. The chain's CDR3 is CASTLRGTQYF. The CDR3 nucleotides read TGTGCCAGCACACTTCGGGGGACCCAGTACTTC. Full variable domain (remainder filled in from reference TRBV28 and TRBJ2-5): DVKVTQSSRYLVKRTGEKVFLECVQDMDHENMFWYRQDPGLGLRLIYFSYDVKMKEKGDIPEGYSVSREKKERFSLILESASTNQTSMYLCASTLRGTQYFGPGTRLLVL.

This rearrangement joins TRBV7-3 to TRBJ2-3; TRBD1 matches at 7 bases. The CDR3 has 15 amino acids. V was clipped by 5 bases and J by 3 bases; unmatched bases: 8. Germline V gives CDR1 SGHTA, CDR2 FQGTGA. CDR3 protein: CASSPLGQATDTQYF. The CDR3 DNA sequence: TGTGCCAGCAGCCCACTCGGACAGGCAACAGATACGCAGTATTTT. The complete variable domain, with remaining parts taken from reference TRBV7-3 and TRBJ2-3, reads GAGVSQTPSNKVTEKGKYVELRCDPISGHTALYWYRQSLGQGPEFLIYFQGTGAADDSGLPNDRFFAVRPEGSVSTLKIQRTERGDSAVYLCASSPLGQATDTQYFGPGTRLTVL.